This T cell receptor (beta chain) derives from a study of cytomegalovirus exposure and HLA in healthy donors. Study results and limitations: Association of 16,951 TCR beta sequences with HLA alleles was found at 0.05 false discovery rate in a later analysis. TCR beta V segments were, for the most part, productive about 87% or about 30% of the time in an earlier analysis.

In regard to this clone: The antigen is unknown.

The PCR employed 60 Vbeta primers together with 13 Jbeta primers. Profiling relied on immunoSEQ multiplex PCR, and the TCRdb table lists in-frame clones only, not all of them. This table holds about 160,000 clones, 60% to 85% found once. The source is a woman aged 50 to 60 in good health and CMV-seropositive. Sequences were obtained from PBMCs.

The CDR3 DNA sequence: TGCAGTGCTAGTTTCATGTCTGAGCAGTTCTTC. Protein product: CSASFMSEQFF. The chain joins TRBV20-1 to TRBJ2-1; D gene unclear. Trimming removed 3 bases from V and 9 bases from J, with 9 bases in between. Germline V gene sequence: CDR1 DFQATT, CDR2 SNEGSKA (reference sequence). There are 11 residues in the CDR3.